This TCR beta chain is from a study of blood T cells in healthy people across ages. J was trimmed by 0 bases and V by 0 bases; bases with no gene match: 10. Germline CDR1 SGHKS, CDR2 YYEKEE (reference sequence). The CDR3 runs 18 residues. The second PCR ran roughly 6 to 12 cycles with a sample-barcoded 5' primer and J-beta primers. In TCRdb, the 5' RACE reads were re-called with MiXCR into one record per CDR3 protein. The data hold nearly 800,000 distinct CDR3 sequences, with approximately 25% observed a single time. General observations from the study: Roughly linear declines in TCR beta diversity per million T cells occurred with age. Diversity was higher, and naive CD4+ cells more numerous, in long-lived donors than in aged donors.

Investigators took approximately 9.4 milliliters of peripheral blood from every donor. In regard to this clonotype: Its antigen remains unknown.

These data were also filed under a second study, of T cells of mothers and their children.

The source of this sequence is a boy between 10 and 17 years old in good health. Sequenced: blood. The chain couples TRBV5-5 to TRBJ2-3; 7 bases agree with TRBD1. CDR3 region: CASSLAVFRGRSTDTQYF. CDR3 DNA: TGTGCCAGCAGCTTGGCCGTGTTTAGGGGGCGGAGCACAGATACGCAGTATTTT. The whole variable domain, filled in from reference TRBV5-5 and TRBJ2-3, reads DAGVTQSPTHLIKTRGQQVTLRCSPISGHKSVSWYQQVLGQGPQFIFQYYEKEERGRGNFPDRFSARQFPNYSSELNVNALLLGDSALYLCASSLAVFRGRSTDTQYFGPGTRLTVL.